Each of the 3 T cell receptor beta chains below was sequenced from the same sample in a study of cytomegalovirus exposure and HLA in healthy donors. The PCR ran on 60 Vbeta and 13 Jbeta primers. Assay used: immunoSEQ multiplex PCR; TCRdb lists only in-frame clones, some missing. The sample includes roughly 190,000 clones, 70% to 85% of them seen just once. The sequenced sample consisted of PBMCs. Receptors were obtained from a man aged 40-49 years in good health and CMV-seropositive.

This chain joins TRBV7-2 and TRBJ2-2; TRBD2 matches at 9 bases. V gave up 1 base and J gave up 4 bases; unmatched junction bases: 7. Germline V gene sequence: CDR1 SGHTA, CDR2 FQGNSA. This CDR3 is 17 amino acids long. This CDR3 reads CASSLVVAGGGTGELFF. The CDR3 coding sequence is TGTGCCAGCAGCTTAGTGGTCGCGGGAGGGGGCACCGGGGAGCTGTTTTTT.

The gene calls are TRBV5-1 and TRBJ2-2, with 8 positions matching TRBD2. V trimming: 3 bases; J trimming: 7 bases; junction bases outside the gene matches: 11. Germline assignment: CDR1 SGHRS and CDR2 YFSETQ. The CDR3 runs to 16 residues. This CDR3 reads CASSSTGGAFGGELFF. CDR3 bases: TGCGCCAGCAGCTCGACCGGGGGGGCATTTGGCGGGGAGCTGTTTTTT.

This chain connects TRBV7-2 to TRBJ2-1; 7 nucleotides agree with TRBD1. Trimming took 6 bases from V and 2 from J; bases not matched to a gene: 4. The germline V gene encodes CDR1 SGHTA and CDR2 FQGNSA. This CDR3 contains 14 residues. The chain's CDR3 is CASRRQGPYNEQFF. The CDR3 coding sequence is TGTGCCAGCAGGCGACAGGGACCCTACAATGAGCAGTTCTTC. Using reference TRBV7-2 and TRBJ2-1 for the parts outside the CDR3, the full variable domain is GAGVSQSPSNKVTEKGKDVELRCDPISGHTALYWYRQSLGQGLEFLIYFQGNSAPDKSGLPSDRFSAERTGGSVSTLTIQRTQQEDSAVYLCASRRQGPYNEQFFGPGTRLTVL.